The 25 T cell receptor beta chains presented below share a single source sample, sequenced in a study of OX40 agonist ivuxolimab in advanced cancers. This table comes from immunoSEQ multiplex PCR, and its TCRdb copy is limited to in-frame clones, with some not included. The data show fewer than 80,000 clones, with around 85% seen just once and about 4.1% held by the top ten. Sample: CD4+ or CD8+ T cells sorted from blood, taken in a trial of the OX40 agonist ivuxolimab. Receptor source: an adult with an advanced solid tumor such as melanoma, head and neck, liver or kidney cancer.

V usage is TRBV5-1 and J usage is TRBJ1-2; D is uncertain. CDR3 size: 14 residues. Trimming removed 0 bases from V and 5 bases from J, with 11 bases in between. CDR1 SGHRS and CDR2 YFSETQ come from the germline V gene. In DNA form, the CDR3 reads TGCGCCAGCAGCTTGGATGGCTCGGGGTATGGCTACACCTTC. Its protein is CASSLDGSGYGYTF.

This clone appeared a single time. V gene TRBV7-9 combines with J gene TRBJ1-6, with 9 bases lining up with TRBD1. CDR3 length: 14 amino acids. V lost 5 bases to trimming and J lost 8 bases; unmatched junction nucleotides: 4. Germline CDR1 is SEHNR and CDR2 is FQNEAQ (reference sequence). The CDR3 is CASSVGQGHSPLHF. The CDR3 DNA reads TGTGCCAGCAGCGTTGGACAGGGGCATTCACCCCTCCACTTT.

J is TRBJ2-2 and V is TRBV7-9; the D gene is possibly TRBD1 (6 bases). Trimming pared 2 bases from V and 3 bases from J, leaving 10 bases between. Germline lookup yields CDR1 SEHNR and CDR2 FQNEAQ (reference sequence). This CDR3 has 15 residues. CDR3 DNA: TGTGCCAGCAGCTTATGGACAGACCACACCGGGGAGCTGTTTTTT. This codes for CASSLWTDHTGELFF. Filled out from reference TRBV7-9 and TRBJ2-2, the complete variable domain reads DTGVSQNPRHKITKRGQNVTFRCDPISEHNRLYWYRQTLGQGPEFLTYFQNEAQLEKSRLLSDRFSAERPKGSFSTLEIQRTEQGDSAMYLCASSLWTDHTGELFFGEGSRLTVL.

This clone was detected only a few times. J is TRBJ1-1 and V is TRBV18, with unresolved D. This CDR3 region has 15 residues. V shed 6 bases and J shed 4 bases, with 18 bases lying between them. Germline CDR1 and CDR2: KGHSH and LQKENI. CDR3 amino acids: CASSPNLGEVTEAFF. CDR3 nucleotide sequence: TGTGCCAGCTCCCCGAACCTTGGGGAAGTCACTGAAGCTTTCTTT.

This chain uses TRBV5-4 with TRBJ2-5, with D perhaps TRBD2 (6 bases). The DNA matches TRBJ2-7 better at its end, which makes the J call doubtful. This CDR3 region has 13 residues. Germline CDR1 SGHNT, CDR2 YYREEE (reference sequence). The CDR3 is CASSWGLAYEQYF. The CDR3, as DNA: TGTGCCAGCAGCTGGGGACTCGCCTACGAGCAGTACTTC.

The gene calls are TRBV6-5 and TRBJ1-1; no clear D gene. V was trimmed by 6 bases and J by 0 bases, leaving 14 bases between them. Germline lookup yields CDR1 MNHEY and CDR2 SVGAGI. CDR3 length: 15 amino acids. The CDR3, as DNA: TGTGCCAGCAGGATAAGATTGAACTTGAACACTGAAGCTTTCTTT. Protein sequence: CASRIRLNLNTEAFF.

CDR3 region: CASSEEGRTGELFF. The CDR3 DNA follows: TGTGCCAGCAGTGAGGAAGGAAGGACCGGGGAGCTGTTTTTT. This chain joins TRBV6-1 and TRBJ2-2, with D unresolved. The CDR3 consists of 14 residues. Deletions cut 3 bases from V and 5 bases from J, with 10 bases between. Germline V gene sequence: CDR1 MNHNS, CDR2 SASEGT.

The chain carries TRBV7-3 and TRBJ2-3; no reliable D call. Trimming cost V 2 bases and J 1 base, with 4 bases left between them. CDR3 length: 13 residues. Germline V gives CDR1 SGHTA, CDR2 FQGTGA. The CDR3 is CASSLLGTDTQYF. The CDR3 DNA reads TGTGCCAGCAGCTTACTGGGCACAGATACGCAGTATTTT.

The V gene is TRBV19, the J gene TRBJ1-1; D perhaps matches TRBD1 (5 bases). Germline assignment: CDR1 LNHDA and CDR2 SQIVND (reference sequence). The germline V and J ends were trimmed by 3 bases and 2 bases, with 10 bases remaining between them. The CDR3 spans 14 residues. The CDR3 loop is CASSMTEHNTEAFF. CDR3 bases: TGTGCCAGTAGTATGACAGAGCATAACACTGAAGCTTTCTTT.

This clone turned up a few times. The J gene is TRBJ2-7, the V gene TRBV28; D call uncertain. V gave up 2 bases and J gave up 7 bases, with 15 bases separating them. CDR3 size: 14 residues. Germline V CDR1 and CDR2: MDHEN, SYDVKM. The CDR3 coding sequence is TGTGCCAGCAGTTTAGAGGCGGCGGCTGAAGAGCAGTACTTC. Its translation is CASSLEAAAEEQYF.

CDR3 nucleotides: TGTGCCTACGGACCGGACGGCACCGGGGAGCTGTTTTTT. It yields the protein CAYGPDGTGELFF. V is TRBV7-9 and J is TRBJ2-2; no reliable D call. The V gene lost 11 bases and the J gene lost 4 bases, with 14 bases spanning the gap. Germline assignment: CDR1 SEHNR and CDR2 FQNEAQ (reference sequence). The CDR3 contains 13 residues.

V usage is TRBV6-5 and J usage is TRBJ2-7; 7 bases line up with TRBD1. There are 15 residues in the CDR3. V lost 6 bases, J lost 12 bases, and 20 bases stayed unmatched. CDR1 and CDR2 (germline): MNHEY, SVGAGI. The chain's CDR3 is CASSSTSDRRLQRYF. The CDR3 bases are TGTGCCAGCAGCTCGACCTCGGACAGGCGGCTTCAGCGGTACTTC.

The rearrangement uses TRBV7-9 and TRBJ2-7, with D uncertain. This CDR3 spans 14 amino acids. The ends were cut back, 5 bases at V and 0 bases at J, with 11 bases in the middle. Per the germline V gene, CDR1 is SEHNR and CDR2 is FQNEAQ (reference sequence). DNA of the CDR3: TGTGCCAGCAGCCTCCTAGAGGACTCCTACGAGCAGTACTTC. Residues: CASSLLEDSYEQYF.

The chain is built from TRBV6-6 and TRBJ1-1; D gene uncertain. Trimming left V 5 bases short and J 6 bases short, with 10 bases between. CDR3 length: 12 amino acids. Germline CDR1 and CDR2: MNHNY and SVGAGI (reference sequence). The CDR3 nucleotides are TGTGCCAGCAGTGTACGCGGATCTGAAGCTTTCTTT. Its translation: CASSVRGSEAFF.

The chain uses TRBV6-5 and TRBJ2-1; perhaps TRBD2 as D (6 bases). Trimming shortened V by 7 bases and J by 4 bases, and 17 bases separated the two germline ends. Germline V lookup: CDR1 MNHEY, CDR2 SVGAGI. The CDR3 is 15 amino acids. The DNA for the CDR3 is TGTGCCAGCAAAACCACCCACGGGGGATACAATGAGCAGTTCTTC. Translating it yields CASKTTHGGYNEQFF.

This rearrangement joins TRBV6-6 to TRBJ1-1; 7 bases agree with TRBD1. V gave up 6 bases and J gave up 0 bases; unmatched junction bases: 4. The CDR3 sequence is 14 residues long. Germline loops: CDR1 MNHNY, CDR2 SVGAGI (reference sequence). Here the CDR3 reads CASSLQGMNTEAFF. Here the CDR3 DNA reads TGTGCCAGCAGCTTACAGGGGATGAACACTGAAGCTTTCTTT.

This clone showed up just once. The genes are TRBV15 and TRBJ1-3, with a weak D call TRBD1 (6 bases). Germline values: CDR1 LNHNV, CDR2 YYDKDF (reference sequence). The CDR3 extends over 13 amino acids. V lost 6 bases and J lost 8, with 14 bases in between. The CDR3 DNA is TGTGCCACCAGAAGGACAGTAAGAGACACCATATATTTT. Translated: CATRRTVRDTIYF.

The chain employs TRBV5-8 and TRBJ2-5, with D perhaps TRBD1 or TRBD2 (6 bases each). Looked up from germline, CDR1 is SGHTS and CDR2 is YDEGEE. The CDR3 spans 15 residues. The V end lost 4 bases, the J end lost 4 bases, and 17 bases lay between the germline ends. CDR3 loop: CASSQLTGGGETQYF. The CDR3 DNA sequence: TGTGCCAGCAGCCAACTAACTGGAGGGGGAGAGACCCAGTACTTC.

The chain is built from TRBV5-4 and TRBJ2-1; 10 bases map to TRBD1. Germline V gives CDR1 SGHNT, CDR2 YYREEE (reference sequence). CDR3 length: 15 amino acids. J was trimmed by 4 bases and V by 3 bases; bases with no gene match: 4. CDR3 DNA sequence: TGTGCCAGCAGCTCGCCGGGACAGGGGTACAATGAGCAGTTCTTC. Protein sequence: CASSSPGQGYNEQFF. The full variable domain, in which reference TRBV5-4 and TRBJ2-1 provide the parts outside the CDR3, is ETGVTQSPTHLIKTRGQQVTLRCSSQSGHNTVSWYQQALGQGPQFIFQYYREEENGRGNFPPRFSGLQFPNYSSELNVNALELDDSALYLCASSSPGQGYNEQFFGPGTRLTVL.

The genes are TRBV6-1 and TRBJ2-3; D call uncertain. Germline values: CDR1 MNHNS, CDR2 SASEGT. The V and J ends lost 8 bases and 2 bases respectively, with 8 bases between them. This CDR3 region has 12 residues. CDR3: CASGRNTDTQYF. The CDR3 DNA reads TGTGCCAGCGGACGAAACACAGATACGCAGTATTTT.

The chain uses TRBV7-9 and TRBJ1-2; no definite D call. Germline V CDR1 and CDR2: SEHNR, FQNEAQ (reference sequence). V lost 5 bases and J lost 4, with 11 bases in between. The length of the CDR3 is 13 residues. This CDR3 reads CASSKPDPYGYTF. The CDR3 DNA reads TGTGCCAGCAGCAAGCCAGACCCCTATGGCTACACCTTC.

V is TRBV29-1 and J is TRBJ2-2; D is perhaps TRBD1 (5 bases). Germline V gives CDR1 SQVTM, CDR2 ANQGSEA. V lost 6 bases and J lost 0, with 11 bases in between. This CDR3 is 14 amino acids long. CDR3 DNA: TGCAGCGTAAAAAGACAGACGAACACCGGGGAGCTGTTTTTT. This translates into CSVKRQTNTGELFF.

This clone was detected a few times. In nucleotides, the CDR3 is TGCGCCAGCAGCTTGGCAGGAAGCGGATCCTACAATGAGCAGTTCTTC. This encodes CASSLAGSGSYNEQFF. The chain uses TRBV5-1 and TRBJ2-1, with D possibly matching TRBD2 (5 bases). Germline V gene data show CDR1 as SGHRS and CDR2 as YFSETQ. V shed 0 bases and J shed 1 base, with 11 bases lying between them. CDR3 length: 16 residues.

The CDR3 loop reads CASRTQGAWDEKLFF. The CDR3 DNA reads TGTGCCAGCAGGACCCAGGGGGCATGGGATGAAAAACTGTTTTTT. The chain couples TRBV2 to TRBJ1-4; 8 bases agree with TRBD1. Germline loops: CDR1 SNHLY, CDR2 FYNNEI. Trimming at V came to 6 bases and at J to 6 bases, leaving 9 bases not matched to a gene. This CDR3 has 15 residues.

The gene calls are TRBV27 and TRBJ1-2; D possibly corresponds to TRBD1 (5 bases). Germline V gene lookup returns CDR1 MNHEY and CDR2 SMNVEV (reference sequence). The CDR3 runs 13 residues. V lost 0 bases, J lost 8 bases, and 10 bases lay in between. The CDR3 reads CASSLSWGSGYTF. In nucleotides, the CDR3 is TGTGCCAGCAGTTTATCGTGGGGGTCCGGCTACACCTTC.